One and the same sample provided the 9 T cell receptor beta chains below, sequenced in a study of shared clonotypes between healthy human individuals. TCRdb's table, derived via immunoSEQ multiplex PCR, lists solely in-frame clones and lacks some. The sample contains 1,400,000 or so clones, 98% of which appear only once. Sequenced sample: naive CD4+ T cells sorted from blood. As to subset: CD45RA+ positively selected. These receptors were obtained from a man in his thirties or forties in good health.

V and J are TRBV9 and TRBJ1-4, with TRBD1 as a possible D gene (5 bases). Germline assignment: CDR1 SGDLS and CDR2 YYNGEE. Trimming pared 0 bases from V and 8 bases from J, leaving 14 bases between. The CDR3 has 15 amino acids. CDR3 in amino acids: CASSVDDSPWEKLFF. The CDR3 nucleotides read TGTGCCAGCAGCGTAGACGACAGCCCATGGGAAAAACTGTTTTTT.

This chain joins TRBV25-1 and TRBJ2-5; D might be TRBD1 (7 bases). Trimming cost V 3 bases and J 4 bases, with 18 bases left between them. The length of the CDR3 is 16 residues. The germline V gene has CDR1 MGHDK and CDR2 SYGVNS. The CDR3 coding sequence is TGTGCCAGCAGTGACCTAGGAGGGGGCCATCGAGAGACCCAGTACTTC. The encoded protein is CASSDLGGGHRETQYF.

The gene calls are TRBV11-3 and TRBJ2-7; tentatively, D is TRBD1 or TRBD2 (5 bases each). The germline V gene encodes CDR1 SGHNT and CDR2 YENEEA. Trimming left V 5 bases short and J 2 bases short, with 16 bases between. The CDR3 contains 15 residues. The CDR3 loop is CASSHRGTQPYEQYF. CDR3 DNA: TGTGCCAGCAGCCACAGAGGGACGCAGCCCTACGAGCAGTACTTC.

This chain joins TRBV5-1 and TRBJ2-5; TRBD2 is a possible D gene (6 bases). Germline CDR1 is SGHRS and CDR2 is YFSETQ. With 6 bases removed from V and 0 bases from J, the gap between germline ends came to 15 bases. The length of the CDR3 is 15 residues. Here the CDR3 reads CASNPGVWDQETQYF. The CDR3, as DNA: TGCGCCAGCAACCCGGGGGTCTGGGACCAAGAGACCCAGTACTTC.

The V gene is TRBV7-9, the J gene TRBJ2-6; 8 nucleotides match TRBD2. The junction had 11 bases not matched to a gene; V was cut back by 7 bases and J by 0 bases. Germline V gives CDR1 SEHNR, CDR2 FQNEAQ (reference sequence). This CDR3 has 18 amino acids. As DNA, the CDR3 is TGTGCCAGCAACCGTGGACTAGCAACCTCCTCTGGGGCCAACGTCCTGACTTTC. Translating gives CASNRGLATSSGANVLTF.

The chain has TRBV5-4 and TRBJ2-3; a possible D gene is TRBD2 (6 bases). The V gene's germline CDR1 is SGHNT and CDR2 YYREEE (reference sequence). The ends were cut back, 0 bases at V and 2 bases at J, with 10 bases in the middle. This CDR3 is built from 15 residues. CDR3 sequence (DNA): TGTGCCAGCAGCTTGGAGCCGGGGGACACAGATACGCAGTATTTT. Its protein is CASSLEPGDTDTQYF. The whole variable domain, filled in from reference TRBV5-4 and TRBJ2-3, reads ETGVTQSPTHLIKTRGQQVTLRCSSQSGHNTVSWYQQALGQGPQFIFQYYREEENGRGNFPPRFSGLQFPNYSSELNVNALELDDSALYLCASSLEPGDTDTQYFGPGTRLTVL.

The chain couples TRBV19 to TRBJ2-1; perhaps D is TRBD1 or TRBD2 (6 bases each). The germline V gene encodes CDR1 LNHDA and CDR2 SQIVND (reference sequence). This CDR3 contains 15 residues. V dropped 6 bases and J dropped 5 bases, with 17 bases sitting between them. CDR3 loop: CASSLSEGGHNEQFF. The CDR3 DNA reads TGTGCCAGTAGCCTCTCTGAGGGGGGCCACAATGAGCAGTTCTTC.

This chain links TRBV10-3 with TRBJ2-2; 12 nucleotides agree with TRBD2. This CDR3 spans 17 amino acids. J lost 6 bases, V lost 0 bases, and 5 bases had no gene match. Per the germline V gene, CDR1 is ENHRY and CDR2 is SYGVKD. The CDR3 DNA sequence: TGTGCCATCAGTGAGTCCCTGACTAGCGGGAGTGCCGGGGAGCTGTTTTTT. Protein sequence: CAISESLTSGSAGELFF.

Turning to this clone: A junction boundary mismatches the germline segment, possibly from a read error. The chain employs TRBV7-7 and TRBJ2-1; the match to TRBD2 covers 14 bases. Looked up from germline, CDR1 is SSHAT and CDR2 is FNYEAQ (reference sequence). CDR3 length: 15 amino acids. The CDR3 nucleotides are TGTGCTAGCAGCCCGGGACTAGCGGGAGCGGGTGAGCAGTTCTTC. Translated: CASSPGLAGAGEQFF.